The clone carrying this T cell receptor beta chain occurred many times. The data are from a study of T cells in Graves' hyperthyroidism and ophthalmopathy. CDR3 length: 15 amino acids. The germline V gene encodes CDR1 KGHDR and CDR2 SFDVKD. The V end lost 3 bases, the J end lost 5 bases, and 16 bases lay between the germline ends. Clinical symptoms, serum thyroxine and TRAb, thyroid ultrasound and orbital computed tomography were used for the diagnoses. The investigators amplified TCR beta CDR3 regions from RNA transcripts. TCR CDR3 regions were first amplified by RT-PCR with HTBI primers. TCRdb recomputed calls from the multiplex PCR reads with MiXCR, one row per CDR3 protein. The table shows 530,000 or so distinct CDR3 sequences, with roughly 18% occurring only once.

The sequenced sample consisted of blood. The clonotype was recovered from a woman aged 18-30 years with Graves' ophthalmopathy. The chain carries TRBV24-1 and TRBJ2-7; D may be TRBD1 (7 bases). The CDR3 bases are TGTGCCACCAGTGATCGACAGGGAGGTCGCAACGAGCAGTACTTC. It codes for CATSDRQGGRNEQYF.